This T cell receptor (beta chain) was observed in a study of blood T cells in healthy people across ages (dated by TCRdb to the mid-2010s). Regarding the complete study: In model experiments, template switching captured roughly one uniquely barcoded TCR beta cDNA molecule for every two T cells. Age-related changes in TCR beta repertoire diversity were measured in the study by deep sequencing normalized with unique cDNA molecular identifiers. The donors were split into four age groups: young (average approximately 16 years), middle-aged (around 37), aged (roughly 60) and long-lived (over 75). To avoid experimental bias, donors of different ages were randomly spread across the sequencing lanes. For two donors (one aged 18 to 30 and one aged 80 or older), the study analyzed two additional independent replicas of 1 million unique cDNA reads from the same blood draw. What the research found in general, with its limitations: Bulk unsorted PBMC profiling prevented conclusive comparison of naive and antigen-experienced compartments. Because donor CMV infection status was unknown, age-related changes in expanded clonotypes were potentially confounded. Observed TCR beta diversity per million T cells fell roughly linearly with age, and a significant reduction was already apparent by age around 36. The long-lived group showed more naive CD4+ T cells, fewer expanded clones and increased TCR diversity than the aged group, suggesting age selection. A strong correlation was found between observed TCR beta diversity and the percentage of naive T cells measured by flow cytometry. Estimates of total diversity from one million sequenced T cells were regarded as lower bounds and underestimates.

The method behind the library was 5' RACE. Instrument on record: Illumina HiSeq 2500. The second PCR ran for roughly 7 to 12 cycles and used a J-beta primer mix along with a sample-barcoded 5' primer. A template-switch 5' adaptor carrying 12 random nucleotides introduced a unique molecular identifier onto each TCR beta cDNA molecule. At least 3 million CDR3-containing paired-end reads were obtained from each sample. All of the RNA was converted into first-strand cDNA using the Mint cDNA synthesis kit, with a TRBC-specific oligonucleotide serving as the primer. Following uracil-DNA glycosylase treatment, a first 18-cycle PCR with universal primers M1SS and BC2_uni_R was performed on all cDNA. Per the source publication's procedure: For normalization, 1 million high-quality reads were randomly selected from each sample, with every read carrying a distinct molecular identifier. Reads with shared molecular identifiers were discarded instead of being binned into consensus sequences. CDR3 identification, clonotype clustering and error correction used MiTCR with a Q25 quality threshold and the strictest error-elimination algorithm. Lower-bound total TCR beta diversity was estimated with a nonparametric unseen species model using Euler transformation. Starting from the raw public reads, TCRdb applied fastp trimming at Q25, assembled clones with MiXCR and retained in-frame beta chains. Merged by CDR3 protein, the rows form single entries marked with the most common genes and DNA. The V and J calls and clone size come from TCRdb's table, not from the authors' own analysis. The sample yields 600,000 to 800,000 distinct CDR3 sequences; approximately 52% were counted once. About 13% of the sample comes from the top ten.

Donors were 40 or so systemically healthy Caucasian individuals from Russia aged roughly 6 to 90 years. About 9.6 milliliters of peripheral blood were collected from each donor into EDTA-treated Vacutainer tubes. Ficoll-Paque density-gradient centrifugation was used to isolate PBMCs, with at least 6.5 million obtained per sample. Total RNA, at least 6 micrograms per sample, was extracted from PBMCs with Trizol reagent. For every donor, flow cytometry on a PBMC aliquot measured the percentage of naive CD45RAhigh/CD27high T cells. As for this clonotype: Its antigen target is currently unknown. The record has no base qualities; no much larger clone is one base away.

The cysteine opens and the phenylalanine closes a CDR3 of 16 amino acids. The kept DNA is CDR3 alone, 48 bases in frame from the first base. The chain was built from TRBV21-1 and TRBJ1-2; TRBD1, as called in the table, went unchecked against the DNA. TRBV21-1 is noted as a pseudogene. The sequenced sample consisted of blood. This TCR was recovered from a woman of 80 years or more in good health. The base sequence is TGTGCCAGCAGCAAGGGGGGCACCTTTTCCGACTATGGCTACACCTTC. Its amino acids are CASSKGGTFSDYGYTF.